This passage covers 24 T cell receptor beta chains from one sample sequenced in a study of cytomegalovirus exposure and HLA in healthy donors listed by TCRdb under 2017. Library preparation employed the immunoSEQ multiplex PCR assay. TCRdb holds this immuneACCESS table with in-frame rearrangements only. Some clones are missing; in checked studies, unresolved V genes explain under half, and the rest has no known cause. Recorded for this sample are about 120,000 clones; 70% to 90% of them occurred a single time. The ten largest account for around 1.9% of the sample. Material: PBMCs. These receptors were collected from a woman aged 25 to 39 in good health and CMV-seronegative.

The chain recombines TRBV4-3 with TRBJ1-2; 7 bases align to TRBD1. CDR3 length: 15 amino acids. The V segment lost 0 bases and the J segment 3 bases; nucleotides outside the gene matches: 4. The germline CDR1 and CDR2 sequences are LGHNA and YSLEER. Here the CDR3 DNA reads TGCGCCAGCAGCCAAGACAGGGGGGCAGACTATGGCTACACCTTC. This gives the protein CASSQDRGADYGYTF.

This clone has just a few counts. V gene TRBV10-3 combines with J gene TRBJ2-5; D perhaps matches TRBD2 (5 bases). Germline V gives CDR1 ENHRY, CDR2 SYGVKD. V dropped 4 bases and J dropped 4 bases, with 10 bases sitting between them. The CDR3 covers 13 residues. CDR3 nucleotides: TGTGCCATCAGTGTGGGTCGGGGAGAGACCCAGTACTTC. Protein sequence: CAISVGRGETQYF.

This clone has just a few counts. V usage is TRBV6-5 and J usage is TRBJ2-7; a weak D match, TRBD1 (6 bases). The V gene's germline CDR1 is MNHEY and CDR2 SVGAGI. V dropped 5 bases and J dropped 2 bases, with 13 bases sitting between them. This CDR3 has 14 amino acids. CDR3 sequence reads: CASSLGGSTYEQYF. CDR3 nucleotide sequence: TGTGCCAGCAGTCTAGGGGGTTCTACCTACGAGCAGTACTTC.

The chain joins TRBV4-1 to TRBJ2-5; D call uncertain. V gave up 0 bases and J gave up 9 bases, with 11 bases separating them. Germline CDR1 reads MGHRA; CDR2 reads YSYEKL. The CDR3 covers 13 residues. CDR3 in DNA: TGCGCCAGCAGCCAAGAGTATAGCCGATCCCAGTACTTC. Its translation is CASSQEYSRSQYF.

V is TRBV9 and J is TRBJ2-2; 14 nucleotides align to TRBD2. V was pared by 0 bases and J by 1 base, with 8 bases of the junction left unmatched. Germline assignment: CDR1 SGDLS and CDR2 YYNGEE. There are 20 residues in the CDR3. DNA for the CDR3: TGTGCCAGCAGCGTAGCCCCGGGACTAGCGGGGGCCATGAACACCGGGGAGCTGTTTTTT. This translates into CASSVAPGLAGAMNTGELFF.

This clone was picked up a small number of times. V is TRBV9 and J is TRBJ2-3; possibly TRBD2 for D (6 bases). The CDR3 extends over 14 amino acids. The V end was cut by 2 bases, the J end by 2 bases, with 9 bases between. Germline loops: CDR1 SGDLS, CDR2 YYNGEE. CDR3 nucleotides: TGTGCCAGCAGCGTGGGGACTTTCACAGATACGCAGTATTTT. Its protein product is CASSVGTFTDTQYF.

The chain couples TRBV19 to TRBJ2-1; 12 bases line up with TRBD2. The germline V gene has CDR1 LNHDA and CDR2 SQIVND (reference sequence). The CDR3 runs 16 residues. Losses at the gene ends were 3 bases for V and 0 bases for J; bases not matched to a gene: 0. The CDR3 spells CASSMTSGGSYNEQFF. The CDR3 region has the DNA TGTGCCAGTAGTATGACTAGCGGGGGCTCCTACAATGAGCAGTTCTTC.

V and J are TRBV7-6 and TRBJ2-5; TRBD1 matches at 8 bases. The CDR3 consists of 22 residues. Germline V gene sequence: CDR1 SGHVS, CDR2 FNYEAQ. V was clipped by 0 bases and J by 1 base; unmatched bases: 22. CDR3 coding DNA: TGTGCCAGCAGCTTAGCGTCGGGGACAGGCCTACCTGCCCTCTCCTTCCAAGAGACCCAGTACTTC. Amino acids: CASSLASGTGLPALSFQETQYF.

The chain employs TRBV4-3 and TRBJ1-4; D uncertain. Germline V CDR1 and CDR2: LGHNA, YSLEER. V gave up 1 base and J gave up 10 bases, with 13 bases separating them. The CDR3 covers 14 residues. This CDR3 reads CASSQAEVPGKLFF. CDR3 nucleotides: TGCGCCAGCAGCCAAGCAGAAGTTCCAGGAAAACTGTTTTTT.

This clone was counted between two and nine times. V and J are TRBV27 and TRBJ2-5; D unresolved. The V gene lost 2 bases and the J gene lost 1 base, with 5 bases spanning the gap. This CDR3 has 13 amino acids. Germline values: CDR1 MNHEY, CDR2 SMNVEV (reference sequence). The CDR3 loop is CASSLLGQETQYF. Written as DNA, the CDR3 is TGTGCCAGCAGTTTACTCGGCCAAGAGACCCAGTACTTC.

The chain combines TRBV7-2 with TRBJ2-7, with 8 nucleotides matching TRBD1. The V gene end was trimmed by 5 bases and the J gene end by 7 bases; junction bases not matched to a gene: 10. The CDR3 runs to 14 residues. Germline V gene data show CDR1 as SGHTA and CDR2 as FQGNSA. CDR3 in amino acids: CASSLNRGLGEQYF. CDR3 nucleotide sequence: TGTGCCAGCAGCCTGAACAGGGGGTTGGGGGAGCAGTACTTC.

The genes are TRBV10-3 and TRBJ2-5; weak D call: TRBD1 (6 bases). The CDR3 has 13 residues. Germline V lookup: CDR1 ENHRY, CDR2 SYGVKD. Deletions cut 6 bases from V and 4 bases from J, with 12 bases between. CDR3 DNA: TGTGCCATCAGGGGGACACTAGGAGAGACCCAGTACTTC. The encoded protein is CAIRGTLGETQYF.

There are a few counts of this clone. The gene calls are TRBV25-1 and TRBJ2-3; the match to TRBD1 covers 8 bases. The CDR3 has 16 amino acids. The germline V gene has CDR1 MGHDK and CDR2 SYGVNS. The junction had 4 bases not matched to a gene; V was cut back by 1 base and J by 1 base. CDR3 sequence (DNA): TGTGCCAGCAGTGAATCCCAGGGGGCCGGCACAGATACGCAGTATTTT. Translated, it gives CASSESQGAGTDTQYF.

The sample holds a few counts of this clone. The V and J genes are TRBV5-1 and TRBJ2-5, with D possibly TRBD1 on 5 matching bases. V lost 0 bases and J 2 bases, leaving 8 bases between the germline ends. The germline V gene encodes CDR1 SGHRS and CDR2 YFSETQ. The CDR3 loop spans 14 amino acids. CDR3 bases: TGCGCCAGCAGCTTGGGTGCAGGGCAAGAGACCCAGTACTTC. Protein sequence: CASSLGAGQETQYF.

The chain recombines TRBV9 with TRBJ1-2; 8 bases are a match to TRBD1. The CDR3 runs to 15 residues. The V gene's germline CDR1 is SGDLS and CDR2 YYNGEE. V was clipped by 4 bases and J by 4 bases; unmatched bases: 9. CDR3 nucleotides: TGTGCCAGCAGCACCCGACAGGGGTGGCCCTATGGCTACACCTTC. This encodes CASSTRQGWPYGYTF.

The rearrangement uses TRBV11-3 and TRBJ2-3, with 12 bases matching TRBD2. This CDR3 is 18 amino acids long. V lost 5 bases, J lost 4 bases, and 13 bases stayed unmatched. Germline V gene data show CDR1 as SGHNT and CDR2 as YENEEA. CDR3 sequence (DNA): TGTGCCAGCAGCGCTTGGACTAGCGGGGAGATCAGTGCAGATACGCAGTATTTT. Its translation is CASSAWTSGEISADTQYF. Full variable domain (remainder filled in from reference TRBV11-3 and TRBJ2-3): EAGVVQSPRYKIIEKKQPVAFWCNPISGHNTLYWYLQNLGQGPELLIRYENEEAVDDSQLPKDRFSAERLKGVDSTLKIQPAELGDSAVYLCASSAWTSGEISADTQYFGPGTRLTVL.

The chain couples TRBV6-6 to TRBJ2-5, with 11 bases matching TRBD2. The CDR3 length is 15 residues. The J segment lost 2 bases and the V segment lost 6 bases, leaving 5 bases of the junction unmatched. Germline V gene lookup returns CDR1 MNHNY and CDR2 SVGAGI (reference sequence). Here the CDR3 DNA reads TGTGCCAGCAGACATAGCGGGGGGGGGCAAGAGACCCAGTACTTC. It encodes CASRHSGGGQETQYF.

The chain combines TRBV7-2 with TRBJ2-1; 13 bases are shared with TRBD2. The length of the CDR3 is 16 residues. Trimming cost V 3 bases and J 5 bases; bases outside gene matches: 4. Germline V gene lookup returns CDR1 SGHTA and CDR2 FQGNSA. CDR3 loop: CASSLRTSGGHNEQFF. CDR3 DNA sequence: TGTGCCAGCAGCTTGCGGACTAGCGGGGGCCACAATGAGCAGTTCTTC.

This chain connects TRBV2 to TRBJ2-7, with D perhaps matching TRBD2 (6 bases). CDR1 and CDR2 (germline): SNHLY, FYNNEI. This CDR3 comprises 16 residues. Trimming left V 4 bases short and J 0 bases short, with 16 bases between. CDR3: CASSGSASAGSYEQYF. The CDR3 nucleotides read TGTGCCAGCAGTGGTTCAGCTAGCGCAGGCTCCTACGAGCAGTACTTC.

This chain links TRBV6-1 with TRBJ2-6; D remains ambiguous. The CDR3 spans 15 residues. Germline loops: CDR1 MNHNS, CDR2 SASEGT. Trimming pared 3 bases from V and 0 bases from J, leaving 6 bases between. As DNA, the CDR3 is TGTGCCAGCAGTGAGGGCAGCTCTGGGGCCAACGTCCTGACTTTC. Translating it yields CASSEGSSGANVLTF.

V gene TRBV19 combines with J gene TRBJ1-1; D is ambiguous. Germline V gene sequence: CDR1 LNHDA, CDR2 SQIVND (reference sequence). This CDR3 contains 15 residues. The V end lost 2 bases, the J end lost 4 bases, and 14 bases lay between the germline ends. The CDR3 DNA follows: TGTGCCAGTAGTATAAGCCCTAAATCCGGCACTGAAGCTTTCTTT. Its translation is CASSISPKSGTEAFF.

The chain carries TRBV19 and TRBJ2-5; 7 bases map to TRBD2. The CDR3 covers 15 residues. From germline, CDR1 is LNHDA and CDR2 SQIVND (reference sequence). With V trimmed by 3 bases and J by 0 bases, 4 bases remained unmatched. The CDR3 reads CASSIRAGNQETQYF. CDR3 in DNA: TGTGCCAGTAGTATCAGAGCGGGGAACCAAGAGACCCAGTACTTC.

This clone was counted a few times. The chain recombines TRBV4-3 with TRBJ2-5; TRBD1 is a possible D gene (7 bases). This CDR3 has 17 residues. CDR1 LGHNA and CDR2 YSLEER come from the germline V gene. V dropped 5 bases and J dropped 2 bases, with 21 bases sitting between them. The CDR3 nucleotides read TGCGCCAGCAGCACGTCGGGGCCAGGGGGAGGACAAGAGACCCAGTACTTC. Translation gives CASSTSGPGGGQETQYF.

The CDR3, as DNA: TGTGCCAGAAGCCCCGCCAGTTTGAACACTGAAGCTTTCTTT. Its translation is CARSPASLNTEAFF. The J gene is TRBJ1-1, the V gene TRBV5-3, with D unresolved. TRBV5-3 belongs to the ORF category, with a function that is uncertain. The germline V and J ends were trimmed by 4 bases and 0 bases, with 10 bases remaining between them. This CDR3 comprises 14 residues.